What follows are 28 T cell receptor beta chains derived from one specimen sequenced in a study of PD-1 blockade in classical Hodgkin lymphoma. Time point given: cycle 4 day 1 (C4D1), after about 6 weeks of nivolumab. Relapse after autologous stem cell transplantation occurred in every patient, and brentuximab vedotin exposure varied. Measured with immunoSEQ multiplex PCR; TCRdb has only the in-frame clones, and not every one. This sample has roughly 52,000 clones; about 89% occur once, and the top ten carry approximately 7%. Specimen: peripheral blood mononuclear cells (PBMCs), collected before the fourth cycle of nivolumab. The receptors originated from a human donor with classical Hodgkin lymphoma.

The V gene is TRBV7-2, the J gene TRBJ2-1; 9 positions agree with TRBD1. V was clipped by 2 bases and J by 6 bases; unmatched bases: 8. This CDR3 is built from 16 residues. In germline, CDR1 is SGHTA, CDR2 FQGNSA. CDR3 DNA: TGTGCCAGCAGCTTACTTAGGACAGGGGCTCGCAATGAGCAGTTCTTC. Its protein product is CASSLLRTGARNEQFF.

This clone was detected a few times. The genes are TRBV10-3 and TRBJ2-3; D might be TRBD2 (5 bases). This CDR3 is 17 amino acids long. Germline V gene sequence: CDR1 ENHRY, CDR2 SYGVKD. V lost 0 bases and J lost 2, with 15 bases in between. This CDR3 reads CAISESIGVLATDTQYF. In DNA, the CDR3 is TGTGCCATCAGTGAGTCAATTGGGGTTCTAGCCACAGATACGCAGTATTTT.

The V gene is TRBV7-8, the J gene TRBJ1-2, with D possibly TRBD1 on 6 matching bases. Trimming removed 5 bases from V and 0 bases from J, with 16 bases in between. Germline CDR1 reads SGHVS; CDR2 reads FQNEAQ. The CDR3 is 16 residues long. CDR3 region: CASSPRQALANYGYTF. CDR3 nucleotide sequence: TGTGCCAGCAGCCCTCGACAGGCGTTAGCTAACTATGGCTACACCTTC. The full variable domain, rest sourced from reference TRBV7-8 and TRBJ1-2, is GAGVSQSPRYKVAKRGQDVALRCDPISGHVSLFWYQQALGQGPEFLTYFQNEAQLDKSGLPSDRFFAERPEGSVSTLKIQRTQQEDSAVYLCASSPRQALANYGYTFGSGTRLTVV.

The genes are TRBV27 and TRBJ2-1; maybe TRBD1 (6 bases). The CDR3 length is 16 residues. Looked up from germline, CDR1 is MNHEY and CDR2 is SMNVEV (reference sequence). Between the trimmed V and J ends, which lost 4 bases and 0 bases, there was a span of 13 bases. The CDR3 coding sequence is TGTGCCAGCAGTTACTCCGGGACAAACTCCTACAATGAGCAGTTCTTC. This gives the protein CASSYSGTNSYNEQFF.

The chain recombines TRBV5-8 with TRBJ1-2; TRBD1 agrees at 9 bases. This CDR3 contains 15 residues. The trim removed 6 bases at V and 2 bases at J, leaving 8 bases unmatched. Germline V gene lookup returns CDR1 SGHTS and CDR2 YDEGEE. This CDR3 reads CASILGQGKNYGYTF. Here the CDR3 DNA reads TGTGCCAGCATCCTTGGACAGGGGAAAAACTATGGCTACACCTTC.

Written as DNA, the CDR3 is TGTGCCAGCAGTCCCGGGGAAACCTACGAGCAGTACTTC. Translated, it gives CASSPGETYEQYF. This chain joins TRBV27 and TRBJ2-7; D is possibly TRBD2 (5 bases). Germline CDR1 reads MNHEY; CDR2 reads SMNVEV (reference sequence). CDR3 length: 13 residues. Trimming left V 5 bases short and J 2 bases short, with 10 bases between.

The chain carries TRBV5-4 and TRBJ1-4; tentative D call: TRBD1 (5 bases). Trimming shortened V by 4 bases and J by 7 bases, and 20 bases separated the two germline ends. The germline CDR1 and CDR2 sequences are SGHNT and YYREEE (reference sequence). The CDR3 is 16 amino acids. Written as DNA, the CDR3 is TGTGCCAGCAGCCTCGCGGAGGACCGGGGGATTGAAAAACTGTTTTTT. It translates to CASSLAEDRGIEKLFF.

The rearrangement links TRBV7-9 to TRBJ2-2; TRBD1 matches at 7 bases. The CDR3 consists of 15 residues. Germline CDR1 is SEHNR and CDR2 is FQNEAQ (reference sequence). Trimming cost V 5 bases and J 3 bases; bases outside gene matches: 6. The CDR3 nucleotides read TGTGCCAGCAGCATCTACAGGGGTTACACCGGGGAGCTGTTTTTT. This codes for CASSIYRGYTGELFF.

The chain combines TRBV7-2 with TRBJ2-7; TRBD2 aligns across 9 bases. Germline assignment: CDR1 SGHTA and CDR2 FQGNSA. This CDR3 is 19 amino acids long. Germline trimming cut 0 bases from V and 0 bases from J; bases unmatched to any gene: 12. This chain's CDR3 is CASSLAGAGGYNSSYEQYF. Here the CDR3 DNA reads TGTGCCAGCAGCTTAGCGGGAGCGGGGGGCTATAACAGCTCCTACGAGCAGTACTTC. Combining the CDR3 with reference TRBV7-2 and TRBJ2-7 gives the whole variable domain GAGVSQSPSNKVTEKGKDVELRCDPISGHTALYWYRQSLGQGLEFLIYFQGNSAPDKSGLPSDRFSAERTGGSVSTLTIQRTQQEDSAVYLCASSLAGAGGYNSSYEQYFGPGTRLTVT.

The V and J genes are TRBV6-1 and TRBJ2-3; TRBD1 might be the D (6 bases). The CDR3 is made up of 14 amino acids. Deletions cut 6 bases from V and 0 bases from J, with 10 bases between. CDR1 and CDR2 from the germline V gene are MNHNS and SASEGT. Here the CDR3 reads CASRSGTSTDTQYF. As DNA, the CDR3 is TGTGCCAGCAGATCCGGGACAAGCACAGATACGCAGTATTTT.

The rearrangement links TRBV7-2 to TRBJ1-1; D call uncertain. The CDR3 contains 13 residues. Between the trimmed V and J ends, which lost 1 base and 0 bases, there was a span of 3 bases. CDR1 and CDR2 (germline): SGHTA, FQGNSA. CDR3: CASSLGMNTEAFF. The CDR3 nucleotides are TGTGCCAGCAGCTTAGGTATGAACACTGAAGCTTTCTTT. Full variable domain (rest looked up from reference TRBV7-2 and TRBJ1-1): GAGVSQSPSNKVTEKGKDVELRCDPISGHTALYWYRQSLGQGLEFLIYFQGNSAPDKSGLPSDRFSAERTGGSVSTLTIQRTQQEDSAVYLCASSLGMNTEAFFGQGTRLTVV.

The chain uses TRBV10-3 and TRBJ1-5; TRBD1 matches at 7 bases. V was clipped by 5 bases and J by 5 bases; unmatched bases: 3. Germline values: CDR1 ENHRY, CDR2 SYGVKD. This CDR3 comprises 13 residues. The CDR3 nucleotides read TGTGCCATCAGTCAAGACAGGGATCAGCCCCAGCATTTT. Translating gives CAISQDRDQPQHF.

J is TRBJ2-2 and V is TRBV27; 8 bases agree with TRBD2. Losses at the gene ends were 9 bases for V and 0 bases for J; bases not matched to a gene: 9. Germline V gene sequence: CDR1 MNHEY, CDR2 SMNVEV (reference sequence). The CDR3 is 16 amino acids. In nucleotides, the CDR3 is TGTGCCAGTTCCCTCAGACTAGCGACGAACACCGGGGAGCTGTTTTTT. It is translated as CASSLRLATNTGELFF.

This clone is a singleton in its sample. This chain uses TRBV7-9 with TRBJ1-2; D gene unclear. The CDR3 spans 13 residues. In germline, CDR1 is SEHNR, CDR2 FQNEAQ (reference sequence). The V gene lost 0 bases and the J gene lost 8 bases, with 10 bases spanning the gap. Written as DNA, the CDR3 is TGTGCCAGCAGCTTAGCCGCGGCGGTAGGCTACACCTTC. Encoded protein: CASSLAAAVGYTF.

The CDR3 loop reads CATSVNLVTGANVLTF. The CDR3 DNA is TGTGCCACCAGCGTGAACCTAGTAACTGGGGCCAACGTCCTGACTTTC. The chain uses TRBV15 and TRBJ2-6; D not certain. The CDR3 loop spans 16 amino acids. CDR1 is LNHNV and CDR2 is YYDKDF in the germline V gene (reference sequence). V lost 5 bases and J lost 2, with 13 bases in between.

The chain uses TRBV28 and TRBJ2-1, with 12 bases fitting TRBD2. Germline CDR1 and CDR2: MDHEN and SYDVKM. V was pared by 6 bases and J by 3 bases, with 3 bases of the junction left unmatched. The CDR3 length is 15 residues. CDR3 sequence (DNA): TGTGCCAGCAGACGGACTAGCGGGAACTACAATGAGCAGTTCTTC. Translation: CASRRTSGNYNEQFF.

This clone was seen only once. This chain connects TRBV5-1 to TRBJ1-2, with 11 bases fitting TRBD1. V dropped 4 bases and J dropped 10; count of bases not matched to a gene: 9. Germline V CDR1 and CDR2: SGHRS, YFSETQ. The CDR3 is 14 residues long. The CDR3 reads CASSNPGTGGDYTF. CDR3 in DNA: TGCGCCAGCAGCAATCCCGGGACAGGGGGGGACTACACCTTC.

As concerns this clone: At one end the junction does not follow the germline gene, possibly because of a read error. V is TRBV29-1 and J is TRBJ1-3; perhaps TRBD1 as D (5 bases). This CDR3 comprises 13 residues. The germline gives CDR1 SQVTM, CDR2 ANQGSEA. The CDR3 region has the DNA TGCAGCGTTGACGGCGGGGCAGGAAGCACCATATATTTT. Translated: CSVDGGAGSTIYF.

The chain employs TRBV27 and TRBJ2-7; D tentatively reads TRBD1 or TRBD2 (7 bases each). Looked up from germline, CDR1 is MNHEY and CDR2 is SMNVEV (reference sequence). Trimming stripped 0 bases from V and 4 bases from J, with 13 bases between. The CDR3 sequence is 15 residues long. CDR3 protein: CASSLSGRGPYEQYF. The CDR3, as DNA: TGTGCCAGCAGTTTATCGGGGAGGGGGCCATACGAGCAGTACTTC.

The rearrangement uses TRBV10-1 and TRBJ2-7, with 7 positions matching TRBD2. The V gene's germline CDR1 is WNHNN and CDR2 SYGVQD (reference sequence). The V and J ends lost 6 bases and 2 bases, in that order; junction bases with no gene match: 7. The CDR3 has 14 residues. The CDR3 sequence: CASRAGVGTYEQYF. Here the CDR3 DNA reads TGCGCCAGCAGGGCGGGAGTGGGGACCTACGAGCAGTACTTC.

Written as DNA, the CDR3 is TGTGCCAGCAGCCCCGGGAGGGCGTGGGAGCAGTACTTC. Its protein product is CASSPGRAWEQYF. The V gene is TRBV27, the J gene TRBJ2-7, with 8 bases fitting TRBD2. Germline assignment: CDR1 MNHEY and CDR2 SMNVEV (reference sequence). The CDR3 covers 13 residues. The ends lost 6 bases at V and 7 bases at J; junction bases unmatched: 8.

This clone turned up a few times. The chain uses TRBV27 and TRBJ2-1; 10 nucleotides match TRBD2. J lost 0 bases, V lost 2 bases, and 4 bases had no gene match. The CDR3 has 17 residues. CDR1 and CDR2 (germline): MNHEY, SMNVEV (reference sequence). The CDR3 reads CASSLNSGGYSYNEQFF. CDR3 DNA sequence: TGTGCCAGCAGTTTAAATAGCGGGGGGTACTCCTACAATGAGCAGTTCTTC.

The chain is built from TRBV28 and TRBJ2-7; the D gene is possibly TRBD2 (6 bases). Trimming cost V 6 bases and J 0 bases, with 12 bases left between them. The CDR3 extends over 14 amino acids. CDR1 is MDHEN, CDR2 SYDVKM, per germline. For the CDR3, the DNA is TGTGCCAGCAGATCCGGGACTGCCTCCTACGAGCAGTACTTC. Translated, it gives CASRSGTASYEQYF. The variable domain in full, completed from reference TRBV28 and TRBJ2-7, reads DVKVTQSSRYLVKRTGEKVFLECVQDMDHENMFWYRQDPGLGLRLIYFSYDVKMKEKGDIPEGYSVSREKKERFSLILESASTNQTSMYLCASRSGTASYEQYFGPGTRLTVT.

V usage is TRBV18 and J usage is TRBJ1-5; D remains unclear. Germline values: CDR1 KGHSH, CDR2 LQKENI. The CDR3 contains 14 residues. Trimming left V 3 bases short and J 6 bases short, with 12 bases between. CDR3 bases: TGTGCCAGCTCACCCAACGCGGTGAGTCAGCCCCAGCATTTT. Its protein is CASSPNAVSQPQHF.

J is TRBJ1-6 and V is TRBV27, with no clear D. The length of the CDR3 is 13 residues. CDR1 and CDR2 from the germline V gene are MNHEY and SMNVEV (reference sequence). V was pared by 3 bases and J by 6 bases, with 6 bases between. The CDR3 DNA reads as TGTGCCAGCAGTTTTTCGGGTAATTCACCCCTCCACTTT. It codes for CASSFSGNSPLHF.

CDR3 in DNA: TGTGCCAGCAGTTTCCAAGAGACCCAGTACTTC. Protein sequence: CASSFQETQYF. The rearrangement joins TRBV27 to TRBJ2-5, with D hard to call. The CDR3 spans 11 residues. The V and J ends lost 3 bases and 1 base respectively, with 0 bases between them. CDR1 MNHEY and CDR2 SMNVEV come from the germline V gene (reference sequence).

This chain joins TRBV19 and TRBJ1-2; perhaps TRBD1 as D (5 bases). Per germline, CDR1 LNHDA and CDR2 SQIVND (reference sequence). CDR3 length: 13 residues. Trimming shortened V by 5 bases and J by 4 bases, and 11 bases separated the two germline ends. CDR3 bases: TGTGCCAGTAGTCCCGACAGAGCCTATGGCTACACCTTC. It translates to CASSPDRAYGYTF.

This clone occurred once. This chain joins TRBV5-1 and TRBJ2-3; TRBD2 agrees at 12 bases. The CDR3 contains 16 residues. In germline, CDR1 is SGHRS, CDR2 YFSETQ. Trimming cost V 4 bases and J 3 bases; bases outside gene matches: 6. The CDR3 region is CASSLRLAGETDTQYF. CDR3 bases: TGCGCCAGCAGCCTCCGACTAGCGGGAGAGACAGATACGCAGTATTTT.